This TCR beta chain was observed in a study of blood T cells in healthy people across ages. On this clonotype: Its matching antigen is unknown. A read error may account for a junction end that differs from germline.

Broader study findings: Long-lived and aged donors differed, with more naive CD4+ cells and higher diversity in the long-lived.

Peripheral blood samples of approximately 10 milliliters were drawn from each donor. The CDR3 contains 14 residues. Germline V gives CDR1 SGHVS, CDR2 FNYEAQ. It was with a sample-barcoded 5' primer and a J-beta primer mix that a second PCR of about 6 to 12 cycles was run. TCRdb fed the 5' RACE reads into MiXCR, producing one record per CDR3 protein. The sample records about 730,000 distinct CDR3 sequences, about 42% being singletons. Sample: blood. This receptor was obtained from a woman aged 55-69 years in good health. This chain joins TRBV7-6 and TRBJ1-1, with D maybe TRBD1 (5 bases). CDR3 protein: CASSPQGVNTGAFF. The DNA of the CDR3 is TGTGCCAGCAGCCCGCAGGGCGTGAACACTGGAGCTTTCTTT.